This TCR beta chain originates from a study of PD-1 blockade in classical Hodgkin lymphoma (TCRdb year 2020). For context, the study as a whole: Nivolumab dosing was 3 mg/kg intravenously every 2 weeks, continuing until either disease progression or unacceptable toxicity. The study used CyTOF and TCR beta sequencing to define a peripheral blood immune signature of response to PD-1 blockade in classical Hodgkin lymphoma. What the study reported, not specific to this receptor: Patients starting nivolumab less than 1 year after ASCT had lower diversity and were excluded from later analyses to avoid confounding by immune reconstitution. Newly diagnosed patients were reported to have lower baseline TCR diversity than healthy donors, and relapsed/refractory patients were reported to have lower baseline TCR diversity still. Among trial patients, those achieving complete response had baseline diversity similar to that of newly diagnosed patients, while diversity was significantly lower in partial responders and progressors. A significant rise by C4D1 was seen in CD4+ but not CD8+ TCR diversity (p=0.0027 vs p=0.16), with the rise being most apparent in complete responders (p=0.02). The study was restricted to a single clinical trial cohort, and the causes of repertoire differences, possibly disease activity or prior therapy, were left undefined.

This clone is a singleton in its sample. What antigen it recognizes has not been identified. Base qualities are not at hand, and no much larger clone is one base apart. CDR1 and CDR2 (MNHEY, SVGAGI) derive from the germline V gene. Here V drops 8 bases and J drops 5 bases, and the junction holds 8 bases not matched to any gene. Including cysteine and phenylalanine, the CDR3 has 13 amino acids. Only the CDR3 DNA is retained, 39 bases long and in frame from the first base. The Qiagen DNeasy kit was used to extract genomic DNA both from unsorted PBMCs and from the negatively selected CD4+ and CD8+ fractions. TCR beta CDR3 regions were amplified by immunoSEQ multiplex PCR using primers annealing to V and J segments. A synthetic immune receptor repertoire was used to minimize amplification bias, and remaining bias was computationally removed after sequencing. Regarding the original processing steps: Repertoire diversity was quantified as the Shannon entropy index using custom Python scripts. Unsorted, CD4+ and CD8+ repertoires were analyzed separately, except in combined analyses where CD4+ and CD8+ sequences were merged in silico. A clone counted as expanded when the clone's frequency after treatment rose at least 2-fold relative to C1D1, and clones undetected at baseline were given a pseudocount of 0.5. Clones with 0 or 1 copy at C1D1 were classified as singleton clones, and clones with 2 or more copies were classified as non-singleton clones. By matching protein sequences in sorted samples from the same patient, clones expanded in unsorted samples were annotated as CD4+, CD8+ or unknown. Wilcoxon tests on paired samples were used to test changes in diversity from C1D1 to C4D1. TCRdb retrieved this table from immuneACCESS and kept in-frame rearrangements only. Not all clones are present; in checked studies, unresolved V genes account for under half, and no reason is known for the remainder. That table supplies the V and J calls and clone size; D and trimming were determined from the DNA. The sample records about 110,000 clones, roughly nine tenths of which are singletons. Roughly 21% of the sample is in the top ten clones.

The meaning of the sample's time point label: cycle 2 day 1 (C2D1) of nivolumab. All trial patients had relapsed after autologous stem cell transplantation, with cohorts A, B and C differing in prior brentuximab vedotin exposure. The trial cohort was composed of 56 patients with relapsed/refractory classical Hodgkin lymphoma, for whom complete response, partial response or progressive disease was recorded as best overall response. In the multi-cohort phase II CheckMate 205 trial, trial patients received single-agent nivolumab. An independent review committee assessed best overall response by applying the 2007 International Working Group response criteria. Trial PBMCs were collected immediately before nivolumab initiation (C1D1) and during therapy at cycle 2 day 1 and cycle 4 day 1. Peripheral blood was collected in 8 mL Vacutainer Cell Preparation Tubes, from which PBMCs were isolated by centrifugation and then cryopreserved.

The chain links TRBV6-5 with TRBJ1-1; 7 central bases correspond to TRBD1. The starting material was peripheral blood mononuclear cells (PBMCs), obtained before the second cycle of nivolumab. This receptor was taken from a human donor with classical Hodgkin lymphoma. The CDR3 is CASQTGRGTEAFF. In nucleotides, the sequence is TGTGCCAGCCAGACAGGGAGGGGGACTGAAGCTTTCTTT.